The 26 T cell receptor beta chains below were found in one sample sequenced in a study of Ad26.COV2.S vaccination and SARS-CoV-2 variants. Assay: immunoSEQ multiplex PCR; the TCRdb copy retains only in-frame clones and omits some. The sample yields around 450,000 clones, approximately 90% seen once. Treatment here: around 19 received Ad26.COV2.S at low or high dose, single or two shots; about 5 received placebo; per-sample allocation not given. Following the first vaccine or placebo injection, samples were taken on day 63. The sequencing used peripheral blood, collected in a trial of Ad26.COV2.S vaccine versus placebo. Source of these receptors: a person aged 18 to 65 who received the Ad26.COV2.S COVID-19 vaccine or a placebo.

This chain links TRBV6-5 with TRBJ1-6, with D unclear. The germline V gene encodes CDR1 MNHEY and CDR2 SVGAGI. The CDR3 extends over 15 amino acids. Trimming took 6 bases from V and 10 from J, leaving 19 bases between them. CDR3 loop: CASREEEFFESPLHF. CDR3 bases: TGTGCCAGCAGGGAGGAGGAATTTTTTGAGTCACCCCTCCACTTT.

Only one count was recorded for this clone. This sequence joins TRBV28 and TRBJ2-2; D not certain. V was trimmed by 7 bases and J by 8 bases, leaving 11 bases between them. Germline CDR1 is MDHEN and CDR2 is SYDVKM. The CDR3 runs to 12 residues. The CDR3 nucleotides are TGTGCCAGCACATCGATAAGGGGGGAGCTGTTTTTT. It is translated as CASTSIRGELFF. Full variable domain (outside the CDR3, taken from reference TRBV28 and TRBJ2-2): DVKVTQSSRYLVKRTGEKVFLECVQDMDHENMFWYRQDPGLGLRLIYFSYDVKMKEKGDIPEGYSVSREKKERFSLILESASTNQTSMYLCASTSIRGELFFGEGSRLTVL.

This rearrangement joins TRBV4-1 to TRBJ1-2; D unclear. The CDR3 runs to 16 residues. Germline V gene sequence: CDR1 MGHRA, CDR2 YSYEKL. Trimming stripped 0 bases from V and 4 bases from J, with 15 bases between. This chain's CDR3 is CASSQDPGRSFYGYTF. The CDR3, as DNA: TGCGCCAGCAGCCAAGATCCCGGGCGTTCGTTCTATGGCTACACCTTC.

This chain uses TRBV4-1 with TRBJ2-6; D not resolved. The CDR3 covers 15 residues. The germline V and J ends were trimmed by 0 bases and 10 bases, with 13 bases remaining between them. The germline gives CDR1 MGHRA, CDR2 YSYEKL. CDR3 loop: CASSQDLSWPNVLTF. The CDR3 nucleotides read TGCGCCAGCAGCCAAGATTTATCCTGGCCTAACGTCCTGACTTTC.

The rearrangement uses TRBV29-1 and TRBJ2-7; D perhaps matches TRBD1 (6 bases). Germline values: CDR1 SQVTM, CDR2 ANQGSEA. This CDR3 spans 13 amino acids. Between the trimmed V and J ends, which lost 4 bases and 4 bases, there was a span of 14 bases. The CDR3 here is CSVVSRGDYEQYF. The CDR3 region has the DNA TGCAGCGTTGTGTCCAGGGGCGATTACGAGCAGTACTTC.

The V call is TRBV27, the J call TRBJ2-6; D may be TRBD1 (5 bases). The CDR3 loop spans 15 amino acids. Germline CDR1 and CDR2: MNHEY and SMNVEV (reference sequence). Trimming left V 0 bases short and J 7 bases short, with 10 bases between. CDR3 in DNA: TGTGCCAGCAGTTTATCTCAGGGAAGAGCCAACGTCCTGACTTTC. Its protein product is CASSLSQGRANVLTF.

This chain connects TRBV28 to TRBJ2-7; D is unresolved. The germline V gene has CDR1 MDHEN and CDR2 SYDVKM. The length of the CDR3 is 14 residues. Trimming left V 4 bases short and J 2 bases short, with 12 bases between. This chain's CDR3 is CASSWRQFAYEQYF. Written as DNA, the CDR3 is TGTGCCAGCAGTTGGCGGCAGTTCGCCTACGAGCAGTACTTC.

V gene TRBV28 combines with J gene TRBJ1-5; D is unclear. V was shortened by 5 bases and J by 0 bases, with 8 bases between the two germline ends. The CDR3 has 14 amino acids. CDR1 is MDHEN and CDR2 is SYDVKM in the germline V gene. The chain's CDR3 is CASSPGSSNQPQHF. The CDR3 coding sequence is TGTGCCAGCAGTCCCGGATCTAGCAATCAGCCCCAGCATTTT.

The chain combines TRBV5-7 with TRBJ1-2; D unresolved. TRBV5-7 has ORF status, its function being uncertain. Trimming cost V 4 bases and J 8 bases, with 9 bases left between them. This CDR3 has 11 residues. The DNA of the CDR3 is TGTGCCAGCAGCCCGCTCAGGGGCTACACCTTC. Translated: CASSPLRGYTF.

Here the CDR3 reads CASSLGLAGARRETQYF. Here the CDR3 DNA reads TGCGCCAGCAGCTTGGGACTAGCGGGAGCTAGGAGGGAGACCCAGTACTTC. The genes are TRBV5-1 and TRBJ2-5; 12 bases match TRBD2. CDR3 length: 17 amino acids. V lost 0 bases, J lost 5 bases, and 8 bases stayed unmatched. Germline V gene lookup returns CDR1 SGHRS and CDR2 YFSETQ.

The chain employs TRBV2 and TRBJ2-7, with TRBD2 matching 14 bases. The germline V gene has CDR1 SNHLY and CDR2 FYNNEI. This CDR3 is built from 14 residues. The V gene end was trimmed by 6 bases and the J gene end by 2 bases; junction bases not matched to a gene: 0. CDR3 sequence: CASRGLAGAYEQYF. The CDR3 bases are TGTGCCAGCAGGGGACTAGCGGGGGCCTACGAGCAGTACTTC.

In DNA, the CDR3 is TGTGCCAGCAGCTCCCACGGGGGGACCGACGAGCAGTACTTC. Translating it yields CASSSHGGTDEQYF. The V call is TRBV7-9, the J call TRBJ2-7; 7 bases agree with TRBD2. Germline V gene data show CDR1 as SEHNR and CDR2 as FQNEAQ (reference sequence). Trimming removed 4 bases from V and 5 bases from J; junction bases left unmatched: 8. The CDR3 runs 14 residues.

The CDR3: CASGPDRPGELFF. CDR3 coding DNA: TGTGCCAGCGGGCCTGACAGGCCCGGGGAGCTGTTTTTT. The chain is built from TRBV7-2 and TRBJ2-2; D is possibly TRBD1 (6 bases). V gave up 8 bases and J gave up 6 bases, with 13 bases separating them. CDR1 is SGHTA, CDR2 FQGNSA, per germline. The CDR3 contains 13 residues.

The chain is built from TRBV28 and TRBJ1-1; maybe TRBD1 (6 bases). Trimming stripped 2 bases from V and 4 bases from J, with 14 bases between. Germline values: CDR1 MDHEN, CDR2 SYDVKM. The CDR3 loop spans 15 amino acids. As DNA, the CDR3 is TGTGCCAGCAGTTTAGCCGACACAGGGTCCACTGAAGCTTTCTTT. Encoded protein: CASSLADTGSTEAFF.

CDR3 loop: CATSREVPDKNIQYF. The CDR3 DNA reads as TGTGCCACCAGCAGAGAGGTCCCGGACAAAAACATTCAGTACTTC. The genes are TRBV15 and TRBJ2-4; D is uncertain. CDR1 and CDR2 (germline): LNHNV, YYDKDF (reference sequence). The CDR3 extends over 15 amino acids. V lost 0 bases and J lost 3, with 9 bases in between.

The chain carries TRBV27 and TRBJ2-7; D is undetermined. V was shortened by 8 bases and J by 0 bases, with 17 bases between the two germline ends. This CDR3 has 15 amino acids. CDR1 MNHEY and CDR2 SMNVEV come from the germline V gene (reference sequence). The CDR3 DNA sequence: TGTGCCAGCGCAACCGCCTCGACTTTCTCCTACGAGCAGTACTTC. This encodes CASATASTFSYEQYF.

The chain couples TRBV19 to TRBJ1-5; possibly TRBD1 for D (5 bases). V lost 6 bases and J 2 bases, leaving 14 bases between the germline ends. This CDR3 contains 15 residues. Germline lookup yields CDR1 LNHDA and CDR2 SQIVND (reference sequence). CDR3 DNA: TGTGCCAGTAGAGACCAGGGAACGGGCAATCAGCCCCAGCATTTT. Translating it yields CASRDQGTGNQPQHF.

This rearrangement joins TRBV6-2 or TRBV6-3 to TRBJ1-5; 8 nucleotides align to TRBD1. Germline trimming cut 2 bases from V and 3 bases from J; bases unmatched to any gene: 3. The CDR3 has 15 residues. Germline loops: CDR1 MNHEY, CDR2 SVGEGT. The CDR3: CASSYDRGYNQPQHF. The CDR3 DNA reads TGTGCCAGCAGTTACGACAGGGGCTACAATCAGCCCCAGCATTTT.

V gene TRBV18 combines with J gene TRBJ2-1; TRBD1 matches at 10 bases. V lost 6 bases to trimming and J lost 2 bases; unmatched junction nucleotides: 4. CDR3 length: 15 amino acids. Germline V gives CDR1 KGHSH, CDR2 LQKENI. DNA for the CDR3: TGTGCCAGCTCGCCCGGGACAGGGGCCTACAATGAGCAGTTCTTC. This codes for CASSPGTGAYNEQFF. Filled out from reference TRBV18 and TRBJ2-1, the complete variable domain reads NAGVMQNPRHLVRRRGQEARLRCSPMKGHSHVYWYRQLPEEGLKFMVYLQKENIIDESGMPKERFSAEFPKEGPSILRIQQVVRGDSAAYFCASSPGTGAYNEQFFGPGTRLTVL.

The V and J genes are TRBV13 and TRBJ2-5; 7 bases match TRBD1. The germline V gene encodes CDR1 PRHDT and CDR2 FYEKMQ (reference sequence). V was pared by 5 bases and J by 5 bases, with 5 bases of the junction left unmatched. CDR3 length: 13 amino acids. CDR3: CASSRGGGETQYF. The CDR3 DNA is TGTGCCAGCAGCCGAGGGGGCGGGGAGACCCAGTACTTC.

The gene calls are TRBV19 and TRBJ1-5, with 9 bases identical to TRBD1. Germline loops: CDR1 LNHDA, CDR2 SQIVND (reference sequence). Trimming cost V 3 bases and J 4 bases; bases outside gene matches: 7. The CDR3 sequence is 16 residues long. CDR3 loop: CASSIGPGTGNQPQHF. CDR3 in DNA: TGTGCCAGTAGTATTGGGCCCGGGACAGGGAATCAGCCCCAGCATTTT. Full variable domain (rest looked up from reference TRBV19 and TRBJ1-5): DGGITQSPKYLFRKEGQNVTLSCEQNLNHDAMYWYRQDPGQGLRLIYYSQIVNDFQKGDIAEGYSVSREKKESFPLTVTSAQKNPTAFYLCASSIGPGTGNQPQHFGDGTRLSIL.

The V call is TRBV27, the J call TRBJ1-1; TRBD1 might be the D (5 bases). The V end lost 7 bases, the J end lost 5 bases, and 17 bases lay between the germline ends. Germline CDR1 is MNHEY and CDR2 is SMNVEV (reference sequence). The CDR3 is made up of 14 amino acids. CDR3 nucleotides: TGTGCCAGCACCCCTACTGGGGGGGGGACTGAAGCTTTCTTT. Its translation is CASTPTGGGTEAFF.

CDR3 sequence reads: CSVEGHGTYEQYF. The CDR3 DNA follows: TGCAGCGTTGAAGGGCACGGAACCTACGAGCAGTACTTC. The chain has TRBV29-1 and TRBJ2-7, with D uncertain. The germline CDR1 and CDR2 sequences are SQVTM and ANQGSEA. The CDR3 covers 13 residues. V was shortened by 1 base and J by 2 bases, with 9 bases between the two germline ends.

The chain carries TRBV5-1 and TRBJ2-7; 7 nucleotides agree with TRBD1. This CDR3 contains 14 residues. CDR1 SGHRS and CDR2 YFSETQ come from the germline V gene. Trimming removed 5 bases from V and 3 bases from J; junction bases left unmatched: 8. The CDR3 region has the DNA TGCGCCAGCAGGACGCCGGGACAGATCTACGAGCAGTACTTC. Its translation: CASRTPGQIYEQYF.

The V and J genes are TRBV24-1 and TRBJ1-2, with D possibly being TRBD1 (5 bases). Germline CDR1 KGHDR, CDR2 SFDVKD. This CDR3 has 14 amino acids. V was trimmed by 8 bases and J by 4 bases, leaving 16 bases between them. The DNA of the CDR3 is TGTGCCACCAACCAGGGAAGGGCCGGCTATGGCTACACCTTC. Translated, it gives CATNQGRAGYGYTF.

CDR3 DNA sequence: TGCGCCAGCAGCTTGCTCACCGGGAATCAAGAGACCCAGTACTTC. It encodes CASSLLTGNQETQYF. This chain links TRBV5-1 with TRBJ2-5; maybe TRBD2 (5 bases). Germline loops: CDR1 SGHRS, CDR2 YFSETQ. Trimming left V 1 base short and J 2 bases short, with 12 bases between. This CDR3 contains 15 residues.